These 3 T cell receptor beta chains were all obtained from the same sample, sequenced in a study of cytomegalovirus exposure and HLA in healthy donors (dated by TCRdb to the late 2010s). Library creation used the immunoSEQ multiplex PCR assay. Not all clones reach the TCRdb copy of this immuneACCESS table, which keeps in-frame sequences only. Checked studies attribute under half of the gap to unresolved V genes and leave the rest unexplained. Counted in this sample were some 50,000 clones; 90% to 95% of them appeared once. The top ten hold approximately 8.1% of the sample. The sequencing input was PBMCs. These receptors all stem from a woman under 30 in good health and CMV-seropositive.

The chain combines TRBV29-1 with TRBJ2-7; 7 bases match TRBD1. J gave up 2 bases and V 6 bases, and 10 bases lay outside the gene matches. CDR1 is SQVTM and CDR2 is ANQGSEA in the germline V gene. This CDR3 region has 14 residues. DNA for the CDR3: TGCAGCGTAGTGACGCCCGGGACAGCCTACGAGCAGTACTTC. This codes for CSVVTPGTAYEQYF.

The chain has TRBV6-4 and TRBJ2-1; TRBD2 matches 10 bases. This CDR3 contains 15 residues. V lost 0 bases and J lost 7; bases outside the gene matches: 3. The V gene's germline CDR1 is MRHNA and CDR2 SNTAGT. CDR3 protein: CASSDSAGGPNEQFF. The DNA of the CDR3 is TGTGCCAGCAGTGACTCAGCGGGAGGGCCTAATGAGCAGTTCTTC.

The V and J genes are TRBV5-1 and TRBJ1-1; 7 bases line up with TRBD1. The CDR3 loop spans 13 amino acids. Per germline, CDR1 SGHRS and CDR2 YFSETQ. V was clipped by 2 bases and J by 7 bases; unmatched bases: 5. The CDR3 is CASSFEDRVEAFF. For the CDR3, the DNA is TGCGCCAGCAGCTTCGAAGACAGGGTTGAAGCTTTCTTT.